This T cell receptor beta chain appears in the sequencing data of a study of blood T cell repertoires in COVID-19. With V trimmed by 6 bases and J by 4 bases, 5 bases remained unmatched. This CDR3 spans 15 amino acids. Germline V gives CDR1 MNHEY, CDR2 SVGAGI. TCRdb's copy holds only in-frame clones and misses some; the assay was immunoSEQ multiplex PCR. Among about 230,000 clones listed, about 85% were seen once. This clonotype was sampled from a man in his forties or fifties with acute or convalescent COVID-19. The sample consisted of peripheral blood. This chain joins TRBV6-5 and TRBJ2-5; 13 nucleotides agree with TRBD2. The CDR3 spells CASRLTSGGVETQYF. The CDR3 coding sequence is TGTGCCAGCAGACTCACTAGCGGGGGGGTAGAGACCCAGTACTTC.